Following are 30 T cell receptor beta chains from one sample sequenced in a study of spatial heterogeneity in lung cancer. TCRdb re-called the 5' RACE reads with MiXCR, one entry per CDR3 protein. The table has around 15,000 distinct CDR3 sequences, about a fifth seen once. Described time point: blood at routine non-recurrence follow-up after resection. This specimen was PBMCs, taken at follow-up. These receptors were obtained from a male donor with early-stage non-small cell lung cancer.

In its sample, this clonotype was seen many times. This sequence joins TRBV4-2 and TRBJ1-5, with TRBD1 matching over 7 bases. The germline gives CDR1 LGHNA, CDR2 YNFKEQ. V was pared by 1 base and J by 1 base, with 4 bases of the junction left unmatched. This CDR3 has 16 residues. Here the CDR3 reads CASSQASTGSNQPQHF. The CDR3 DNA follows: TGTGCCAGCAGCCAAGCGTCGACAGGGAGCAATCAGCCCCAGCATTTT.

The chain links TRBV9 to TRBJ2-3; 15 bases are a match to TRBD2. Germline V CDR1 and CDR2: SGDLS, YYNGEE. CDR3 length: 16 amino acids. With 3 bases clipped from V and 4 bases from J, the junction kept 3 bases outside the gene matches. Here the CDR3 DNA reads TGTGCCAGCAGCGAGGGACTAGCGGGGGGATCAGATACGCAGTATTTT. Protein sequence: CASSEGLAGGSDTQYF.

This chain connects TRBV7-8 to TRBJ1-4; D is perhaps TRBD1 (6 bases). Germline CDR1 reads SGHVS; CDR2 reads FQNEAQ. This CDR3 is 18 amino acids long. The germline V and J ends were trimmed by 5 bases and 0 bases, with 19 bases remaining between them. CDR3 protein: CASSTEWTEPATNEKLFF. Here the CDR3 DNA reads TGTGCCAGCAGCACTGAATGGACAGAGCCAGCAACTAATGAAAAACTGTTTTTT.

As concerns this clonotype: Since a much larger clone is just one base distant, this may be a read error. The V gene is TRBV4-1, the J gene TRBJ2-6; D may be TRBD2 (5 bases). CDR3 length: 17 amino acids. Germline assignment: CDR1 MGHRA and CDR2 YSYEKL. Trimming cost V 10 bases and J 0 bases, with 19 bases left between them. This chain's CDR3 is CANTLNMGSSGANVLTF. The CDR3 bases are TGCGCCAACACGCTAAACATGGGGAGCTCTGGGGCCAACGTCCTGACTTTC.

The rearrangement links TRBV5-5 to TRBJ1-3; 7 positions match TRBD1. CDR3 length: 15 residues. V lost 2 bases to trimming and J lost 3 bases; unmatched junction nucleotides: 5. Germline lookup yields CDR1 SGHKS and CDR2 YYEKEE (reference sequence). CDR3 bases: TGTGCCAGCAGCTTCGGAGGGGGCTTTGGAAACACCATATATTTT. This gives the protein CASSFGGGFGNTIYF.

This clonotype was picked up many times. The CDR3 reads CASSLDRDSSGNTIYF. The CDR3 DNA reads TGTGCCAGCAGCTTGGACCGGGACAGCTCTGGAAACACCATATATTTT. The rearrangement links TRBV7-6 to TRBJ1-3; 7 bases align to TRBD1. CDR1 and CDR2 (germline): SGHVS, FNYEAQ. CDR3 length: 16 amino acids. With 3 bases clipped from V and 0 bases from J, the junction kept 5 bases outside the gene matches.

The table lists this clonotype with a few counts. One end of the junction does not line up with germline, which may come from a read error. The chain links TRBV4-2 to TRBJ1-2; tentatively, D is TRBD1 (5 bases). Germline V gene lookup returns CDR1 LGHNA and CDR2 YNFKEQ. The CDR3 totals 13 residues. The CDR3 region is CVSSQDRGNGYTF. The CDR3 nucleotides are TGTGTCAGCAGCCAAGATAGGGGAAATGGCTACACCTTC.

A few counts support this clonotype. As DNA, the CDR3 is TGCGCCAGCAGCGTCCGGGACAGGGGCACCGGGGAGCTGTTTTTT. Protein sequence: CASSVRDRGTGELFF. V usage is TRBV5-1 and J usage is TRBJ2-2; 10 bases line up with TRBD1. Losses at the gene ends were 4 bases for V and 4 bases for J; bases not matched to a gene: 4. The CDR3 is made up of 15 amino acids. The V gene's germline CDR1 is SGHRS and CDR2 YFSETQ.

This clonotype was found a few times. This sequence joins TRBV5-6 and TRBJ2-7, with 9 bases fitting TRBD1. Losses at the gene ends were 4 bases for V and 4 bases for J; bases not matched to a gene: 9. Germline CDR1 and CDR2: SGHDT and YYEEEE. CDR3 size: 15 residues. CDR3 nucleotide sequence: TGTGCCAGCAGCGCCGGTCCCGGGACAGGGTACGAGCAGTACTTC. Translated: CASSAGPGTGYEQYF.

Within the sample, this clonotype is medium-sized. The chain uses TRBV7-6 and TRBJ1-5; TRBD1 aligns across 7 bases. The V gene's germline CDR1 is SGHVS and CDR2 FNYEAQ. The CDR3 runs to 14 residues. V shed 5 bases, J shed 3 bases, and the junction held 4 bases outside the gene matches. The CDR3 loop reads CASSPGQTNQPQHF. The CDR3 DNA sequence: TGTGCCAGCAGCCCGGGACAGACCAATCAGCCCCAGCATTTT.

This clonotype was seen more than once but under ten times. The chain uses TRBV20-1 and TRBJ2-7, with D uncertain. Trimming removed 4 bases at V and 3 bases at J, with 22 bases between. The CDR3 has 16 residues. CDR1 is DFQATT and CDR2 is SNEGSKA in the germline V gene (reference sequence). CDR3 amino acids: CSAIPQDEADFYEQYF. Written as DNA, the CDR3 is TGCAGTGCTATTCCCCAAGATGAGGCAGATTTCTACGAGCAGTACTTC.

This clonotype was counted between two and nine times. The V call is TRBV3-1, the J call TRBJ2-2; D may be TRBD2 (5 bases). The CDR3 runs 16 residues. CDR1 is LGHDT, CDR2 YNNKEL, per germline (reference sequence). The germline V and J ends were trimmed by 1 base and 0 bases, with 9 bases remaining between them. The CDR3 DNA follows: TGTGCCAGCAGCCAAGTTCGGAGGACGAACACCGGGGAGCTGTTTTTT. It translates to CASSQVRRTNTGELFF.

This clonotype appeared many times. The rearrangement joins TRBV5-1 to TRBJ2-7; TRBD1 matches 10 bases. J gave up 4 bases and V 5 bases, and 6 bases lay outside the gene matches. Germline loops: CDR1 SGHRS, CDR2 YFSETQ. The CDR3 runs to 14 residues. CDR3 sequence reads: CASRTDRGRYEQYF. For the CDR3, the DNA is TGCGCCAGCAGGACCGACAGGGGGCGATACGAGCAGTACTTC.

This clonotype is categorized as medium-sized. The V call is TRBV29-1, the J call TRBJ2-7; no firm D call. The CDR3 extends over 15 amino acids. Looked up from germline, CDR1 is SQVTM and CDR2 is ANQGSEA. Trimming removed 0 bases at V and 0 bases at J, with 12 bases between. The CDR3 coding sequence is TGCAGCGTTGAAGATCCTGAAGCCGCCTCCTACGAGCAGTACTTC. Encoded protein: CSVEDPEAASYEQYF.

This chain connects TRBV5-5 to TRBJ2-7; TRBD1 aligns across 7 bases. With V trimmed by 6 bases and J by 6 bases, 9 bases remained unmatched. There are 13 residues in the CDR3. Germline V lookup: CDR1 SGHKS, CDR2 YYEKEE (reference sequence). In nucleotides, the CDR3 is TGTGCCAGCATAAGACAGGGTCTGGGCGAGCAGTACTTC. Translation gives CASIRQGLGEQYF. Together with reference TRBV5-5 and TRBJ2-7, the CDR3 gives the full variable domain: DAGVTQSPTHLIKTRGQQVTLRCSPISGHKSVSWYQQVLGQGPQFIFQYYEKEERGRGNFPDRFSARQFPNYSSELNVNALLLGDSALYLCASIRQGLGEQYFGPGTRLTVT.

This clonotype has more than one count but fewer than ten. The chain joins TRBV3-1 to TRBJ2-7; 10 bases agree with TRBD2. V gave up 0 bases and J gave up 4 bases; unmatched junction bases: 6. CDR3 length: 16 amino acids. The germline V gene encodes CDR1 LGHDT and CDR2 YNNKEL (reference sequence). The CDR3 coding sequence is TGTGCCAGCAGCCAAGACCCAGCGGGGGGGGAGTACGAGCAGTACTTC. Amino acid sequence: CASSQDPAGGEYEQYF.

The chain couples TRBV7-2 to TRBJ2-5, with unresolved D. The V gene lost 2 bases and the J gene lost 0 bases, with 7 bases spanning the gap. The CDR3 runs to 14 residues. The germline V gene has CDR1 SGHTA and CDR2 FQGNSA. CDR3 in DNA: TGTGCCAGCAGCTTACCCCCCAACCAAGAGACCCAGTACTTC. Translating it yields CASSLPPNQETQYF. The whole variable domain, remainder taken from reference TRBV7-2 and TRBJ2-5, is GAGVSQSPSNKVTEKGKDVELRCDPISGHTALYWYRQSLGQGLEFLIYFQGNSAPDKSGLPSDRFSAERTGGSVSTLTIQRTQQEDSAVYLCASSLPPNQETQYFGPGTRLLVL.

This clonotype has just a few counts. This chain links TRBV5-1 with TRBJ1-6, with 7 nucleotides matching TRBD1. CDR1 is SGHRS, CDR2 YFSETQ, per germline. Trimming cost V 7 bases and J 5 bases; bases outside gene matches: 3. The CDR3 length is 13 residues. As DNA, the CDR3 is TGCGCCAGCGGACAGGAAAATAATTCACCCCTCCACTTT. This codes for CASGQENNSPLHF.

By proportion, this clonotype is medium-sized. The rearrangement joins TRBV20-1 to TRBJ1-6; D call uncertain. Looked up from germline, CDR1 is DFQATT and CDR2 is SNEGSKA (reference sequence). V lost 3 bases, J lost 2 bases, and 5 bases lay in between. The CDR3 loop spans 13 amino acids. CDR3 sequence reads: CSASQAYNSPLHF. CDR3 DNA: TGCAGTGCTAGCCAGGCCTATAATTCACCCCTCCACTTT.

Many counts were recorded for this clonotype. This chain links TRBV12-3 or TRBV12-4 with TRBJ1-2, with TRBD1 as a possible D gene (5 bases). Deletions cut 6 bases from V and 2 bases from J, with 19 bases between. The CDR3 has 16 residues. CDR3 protein: CASSLGQGRVNYGYTF. DNA for the CDR3: TGTGCCAGCAGCCTGGGCCAGGGTAGGGTCAACTATGGCTACACCTTC.

This clonotype is medium-sized by share. CDR3: CSVFGAFGYTF. The DNA of the CDR3 is TGCAGCGTTTTCGGGGCGTTTGGCTACACCTTC. This chain uses TRBV29-1 with TRBJ1-2; maybe TRBD1 (5 bases). With 5 bases removed from V and 7 bases from J, the gap between germline ends came to 11 bases. CDR3 length: 11 residues. Germline V gene data show CDR1 as SQVTM and CDR2 as ANQGSEA. Complete variable domain (other parts from reference TRBV29-1 and TRBJ1-2): SAVISQKPSRDICQRGTSLTIQCQVDSQVTMMFWYRQQPGQSLTLIATANQGSEATYESGFVIDKFPISRPNLTFSTLTVSNMSPEDSSIYLCSVFGAFGYTFGSGTRLTVV.

V and J are TRBV10-3 and TRBJ2-3; D is possibly TRBD1 or TRBD2 (6 bases each). This CDR3 region has 14 residues. Germline lookup yields CDR1 ENHRY and CDR2 SYGVKD. V lost 11 bases to trimming and J lost 2 bases, with 17 bases between them. CDR3 bases: TGTGCCTCGACGGAGGGGGAAATCACAGATACGCAGTATTTT. Encoded protein: CASTEGEITDTQYF.

The genes are TRBV20-1 and TRBJ2-7, with 7 bases matching TRBD1. J gave up 3 bases and V 4 bases, and 6 bases lay outside the gene matches. The germline CDR1 and CDR2 sequences are DFQATT and SNEGSKA (reference sequence). This CDR3 has 13 amino acids. The CDR3 sequence is CSATGTADYEQYF. The CDR3 bases are TGCAGTGCTACCGGGACAGCCGACTACGAGCAGTACTTC.

Within the sample, this clonotype is medium-sized. The V and J genes are TRBV7-3 and TRBJ2-3, with D tentatively TRBD1 or TRBD2 (5 bases each). The germline CDR1 and CDR2 sequences are SGHTA and FQGTGA. This CDR3 is built from 14 residues. Trimming removed 0 bases from V and 4 bases from J, with 8 bases in between. CDR3 nucleotides: TGTGCCAGCAGCTTAACGAGGGGTTCAGATACGCAGTATTTT. Protein sequence: CASSLTRGSDTQYF.

This clonotype was counted only a few times. The chain is built from TRBV5-1 and TRBJ1-1, with a tentative D call TRBD1 (6 bases). Germline-derived CDR1 and CDR2 are SGHRS and YFSETQ. This CDR3 comprises 14 residues. V lost 2 bases to trimming and J lost 1 base, with 9 bases between them. For the CDR3, the DNA is TGCGCCAGCAGCTTCAGGACAGCGAACACTGAAGCTTTCTTT. It translates to CASSFRTANTEAFF. The variable domain in full, with the rest retrieved from reference TRBV5-1 and TRBJ1-1, is KAGVTQTPRYLIKTRGQQVTLSCSPISGHRSVSWYQQTPGQGLQFLFEYFSETQRNKGNFPGRFSGRQFSNSRSEMNVSTLELGDSALYLCASSFRTANTEAFFGQGTRLTVV.

The rearrangement links TRBV19 to TRBJ1-1; 8 bases fit TRBD1. V was pared by 5 bases and J by 6 bases, with 2 bases of the junction left unmatched. Germline V gene lookup returns CDR1 LNHDA and CDR2 SQIVND (reference sequence). The CDR3 runs 12 residues. Here the CDR3 DNA reads TGTGCCAGTAGTGTACAGGGGGCTGAAGCTTTCTTT. Encoded protein: CASSVQGAEAFF.

This clonotype was observed at least ten times. This chain joins TRBV9 and TRBJ2-5, with TRBD2 matching over 8 bases. Germline V gives CDR1 SGDLS, CDR2 YYNGEE. Losses at the gene ends were 1 base for V and 4 bases for J; bases not matched to a gene: 12. The CDR3 extends over 17 amino acids. The CDR3 here is CASSVRPGGPVGETQYF. The CDR3 DNA sequence: TGTGCCAGCAGCGTACGGCCGGGGGGGCCTGTAGGAGAGACCCAGTACTTC. Complete variable domain (other parts from reference TRBV9 and TRBJ2-5): DSGVTQTPKHLITATGQRVTLRCSPRSGDLSVYWYQQSLDQGLQFLIQYYNGEERAKGNILERFSAQQFPDLHSELNLSSLELGDSALYFCASSVRPGGPVGETQYFGPGTRLLVL.

This chain connects TRBV20-1 to TRBJ1-6; TRBD1 might be the D (5 bases). The CDR3 loop spans 15 amino acids. Deletions cut 6 bases from V and 8 bases from J, with 20 bases between. Germline CDR1 is DFQATT and CDR2 is SNEGSKA (reference sequence). CDR3 amino acids: CSAITLGREDSPLHF. The CDR3 bases are TGCAGTGCCATAACATTGGGACGGGAGGATTCACCCCTCCACTTT.

The gene calls are TRBV5-6 and TRBJ2-2; 8 positions match TRBD1. CDR3 length: 15 residues. J gave up 5 bases and V 4 bases, and 7 bases lay outside the gene matches. Germline V gene sequence: CDR1 SGHDT, CDR2 YYEEEE. The CDR3 sequence: CASSPRDRITGELFF. CDR3 DNA: TGTGCCAGCAGCCCCCGGGACAGGATTACCGGGGAGCTGTTTTTT.

This chain links TRBV6-5 with TRBJ1-5, with D perhaps matching TRBD1 (6 bases). V was cut by 8 bases and J by 4 bases, with 12 bases left in between. Germline CDR1 and CDR2: MNHEY and SVGAGI. CDR3 length equals 13 residues. CDR3 residues: CASGDRTNQPQHF. Written as DNA, the CDR3 is TGTGCCAGCGGCGACAGGACGAATCAGCCCCAGCATTTT.